The 29 T cell receptor beta chains given below trace back to one sample, sequenced in a study of metastatic and nonmetastatic thyroid tumors. Each patient came to thyroid surgery without any prior treatment (of any kind). TCRdb used MiXCR to call clones anew from the PCR reads. This sample yields 35,000 to 50,000 clones, of which roughly a sixth are seen a single time; roughly 9.6% belongs to the top ten. Sample: tumor tissue. Receptors originate from a female donor with papillary thyroid cancer or a benign thyroid nodule (not recorded which). Some clones in this sample may be carry-over from other donors' samples.

The table lists this clone with many counts. The CDR3 region has the DNA TGTGCCAGCAGCAGAGCGACGGTTGGCTCTGGAAACACCATATATTTT. Translating it yields CASSRATVGSGNTIYF. The chain carries TRBV6-1 and TRBJ1-3; D uncertain. Germline CDR1 reads MNHNS; CDR2 reads SASEGT. With 6 bases removed from V and 0 bases from J, the gap between germline ends came to 15 bases. This CDR3 has 16 residues.

The table lists this clone with many counts. This chain connects TRBV7-8 to TRBJ2-5; D may match TRBD1 or TRBD2 (5 bases each). This CDR3 comprises 13 residues. Per the germline V gene, CDR1 is SGHVS and CDR2 is FQNEAQ. Trimming pared 0 bases from V and 5 bases from J, leaving 7 bases between. CDR3 DNA: TGTGCCAGCAGCTTAGCGTGGGGGGAGACCCAGTACTTC. This codes for CASSLAWGETQYF.

This clone came up many times. The chain joins TRBV18 to TRBJ2-7; the match to TRBD1 covers 11 bases. Germline loops: CDR1 KGHSH, CDR2 LQKENI. J lost 2 bases, V lost 5 bases, and 11 bases had no gene match. The CDR3 consists of 17 residues. The CDR3 DNA is TGTGCCAGCTCATATAAAGTTCCGGGACAGGGGGCCTACGAGCAGTACTTC. This sequence encodes CASSYKVPGQGAYEQYF.

This clone has a count of ten or more. The chain couples TRBV6-1 to TRBJ2-5; 8 nucleotides line up with TRBD1. Germline V gene data show CDR1 as MNHNS and CDR2 as SASEGT. The CDR3 runs to 14 residues. The trim removed 3 bases at V and 4 bases at J, leaving 4 bases unmatched. This CDR3 is CASSDTGGRETQYF. CDR3 in DNA: TGTGCCAGCAGTGATACAGGGGGGAGAGAGACCCAGTACTTC.

As to this clone: A much larger clone is a single base away; this may be a read error. The chain couples TRBV7-2 to TRBJ2-7; tentatively, D is TRBD1 (6 bases). V was cut by 1 base and J by 5 bases, with 12 bases left in between. Germline V CDR1 and CDR2: SGHTA, FQGNSA. The CDR3 length is 14 residues. CDR3 sequence reads: CASSLVAGANEQYF. In nucleotides, the CDR3 is TGTGCCAGCAGCTTAGTGGCAGGGGCTAACGAGCAGTACTTC.

This clone has a count of ten or more. This rearrangement joins TRBV4-3 to TRBJ2-7; the D gene is possibly TRBD1 (6 bases). Deletions cut 2 bases from V and 0 bases from J, with 11 bases between. The V gene's germline CDR1 is LGHNA and CDR2 YSLEER. The CDR3 is 15 amino acids. CDR3 DNA sequence: TGCGCCAGCAGCCAAAAGGACAGAAGCTCCTACGAGCAGTACTTC. This gives the protein CASSQKDRSSYEQYF.

This clone was picked up many times. The V and J genes are TRBV9 and TRBJ1-3; a possible D gene is TRBD1 (5 bases). This CDR3 region has 16 residues. CDR1 and CDR2 (germline): SGDLS, YYNGEE. Trimming removed 4 bases at V and 2 bases at J, with 16 bases between. The CDR3 DNA is TGTGCCAGCAGCCCTCAGTTGGTAGGGGCTGGAAACACCATATATTTT. As protein: CASSPQLVGAGNTIYF.

The rearrangement uses TRBV2 and TRBJ1-2; 7 bases line up with TRBD1. The germline CDR1 and CDR2 sequences are SNHLY and FYNNEI. The CDR3 loop spans 14 amino acids. The junction had 11 bases not matched to a gene; V was cut back by 6 bases and J by 7 bases. This CDR3 reads CASRWLETGFGYTF. The CDR3, as DNA: TGTGCCAGCAGATGGCTGGAGACAGGGTTTGGCTACACCTTC.

This clone was recorded at least ten times. The chain uses TRBV10-2 and TRBJ2-2; D uncertain. Trimming removed 1 base at V and 4 bases at J, with 1 base between. Germline assignment: CDR1 WSHSY and CDR2 SAAADI. This CDR3 comprises 12 residues. Here the CDR3 reads CASSEFTGELFF. CDR3 DNA sequence: TGCGCCAGCAGTGAGTTCACCGGGGAGCTGTTTTTT.

This chain links TRBV4-1 with TRBJ1-6; perhaps TRBD1 as D (5 bases). The CDR3 length is 14 residues. Trimming stripped 0 bases from V and 10 bases from J, with 10 bases between. Germline loops: CDR1 MGHRA, CDR2 YSYEKL. Here the CDR3 DNA reads TGCGCCAGCAGCCAAGACAGGGAATGGTCACCCCTCCACTTT. Translating gives CASSQDREWSPLHF.

Ten or more counts support this clone. The chain uses TRBV10-2 and TRBJ1-2; tentative D call: TRBD1 (5 bases). V was cut by 7 bases and J by 1 base, with 10 bases left in between. CDR3 size: 13 residues. Germline lookup yields CDR1 WSHSY and CDR2 SAAADI. DNA for the CDR3: TGCGCCAGCAACGCAGGGTTTAACTATGGCTACACCTTC. It specifies CASNAGFNYGYTF.

This clone has ten or more counts. The J gene is TRBJ2-2, the V gene TRBV12-5; D not resolved. This CDR3 is 15 amino acids long. Looked up from germline, CDR1 is LGHNT and CDR2 is FRNRAP. Trimming took off 1 base at V and 0 bases at J, with 6 bases between the two ends. The CDR3 DNA sequence: TGTGCTAGTGGTTTGGCCTGGGCGAACACCGGGGAGCTGTTTTTT. As protein: CASGLAWANTGELFF.

This clone appeared a few times. The chain recombines TRBV7-6 with TRBJ2-1; D might be TRBD2 (5 bases). The CDR3 is 15 amino acids. The germline V and J ends were trimmed by 5 bases and 4 bases, with 15 bases remaining between them. Looked up from germline, CDR1 is SGHVS and CDR2 is FNYEAQ. CDR3 protein: CASSPGSGPYNEQFF. CDR3 bases: TGTGCCAGCAGCCCAGGCAGCGGCCCGTACAATGAGCAGTTCTTC.

The table lists this clone with many counts. The chain combines TRBV14 with TRBJ1-2, with 8 bases lining up with TRBD1. V lost 0 bases, J lost 7 bases, and 4 bases stayed unmatched. The germline CDR1 and CDR2 sequences are SGHDN and FVKESK. The CDR3 has 14 residues. The CDR3 nucleotides read TGTGCCAGCAGCCAAGACAGGGGGCAAGGTGGCTACACCTTC. Its translation is CASSQDRGQGGYTF.

This clone was counted many times. The same CDR3 can be traced to other DNA sequences in this sample. This chain connects TRBV27 to TRBJ2-5; no reliable D call. Per the germline V gene, CDR1 is MNHEY and CDR2 is SMNVEV (reference sequence). With 6 bases removed from V and 7 bases from J, the gap between germline ends came to 15 bases. This CDR3 region has 13 residues. The CDR3 loop is CASRSGYAGTQYF. The CDR3 nucleotides read TGTGCCAGCAGGTCCGGGTACGCTGGGACCCAGTACTTC.

DNA for the CDR3: TGCGCCAGCAGCCCCTCTTGGGGGAGGGCCACAGATACGCAGTATTTT. It codes for CASSPSWGRATDTQYF. The chain recombines TRBV5-1 with TRBJ2-3, with TRBD2 identical over 7 bases. There are 16 residues in the CDR3. Germline assignment: CDR1 SGHRS and CDR2 YFSETQ. The ends lost 4 bases at V and 2 bases at J; junction bases unmatched: 10.

Note on this clone: A read error is possible here, since a much larger clone lies one base away. This chain uses TRBV6-1 with TRBJ2-3; maybe TRBD2 (5 bases). Germline CDR1 and CDR2: MNHNS and SASEGT. CDR3 length equals 13 residues. V was clipped by 6 bases and J by 0 bases, with 7 bases between them. The CDR3 sequence: CASSLASTDTQYF. CDR3 DNA: TGTGCCAGCAGCCTAGCTAGCACAGATACGCAGTATTTT.

This clone appeared many times. CDR3 DNA sequence: TGTGCCAGCTCACCACGTGGAGAGGCTAACTATGGCTACACCTTC. It translates to CASSPRGEANYGYTF. The genes are TRBV18 and TRBJ1-2, with D unclear. The V gene lost 1 base and the J gene lost 0 bases, with 9 bases spanning the gap. The germline V gene has CDR1 KGHSH and CDR2 LQKENI. The CDR3 totals 15 residues.

Comments on this clone: In the same sample, other DNA sequences code for this CDR3. This sequence joins TRBV5-1 and TRBJ2-7, with D possibly TRBD1 on 7 matching bases. This CDR3 spans 15 amino acids. CDR1 is SGHRS, CDR2 YFSETQ, per germline. With 0 bases removed from V and 3 bases from J, the gap between germline ends came to 13 bases. CDR3 loop: CASSLAGGLFYEQYF. CDR3 DNA: TGCGCCAGCAGCTTGGCAGGGGGACTTTTCTACGAGCAGTACTTC.

This clone was observed many times. The genes are TRBV5-5 and TRBJ2-3; D possibly corresponds to TRBD1 (6 bases). Trimming pared 2 bases from V and 3 bases from J, leaving 22 bases between. This CDR3 is 18 amino acids long. Looked up from germline, CDR1 is SGHKS and CDR2 is YYEKEE (reference sequence). The CDR3: CASSFTGQNRGKTDTQYF. The CDR3 DNA reads as TGTGCCAGCAGCTTCACCGGCCAGAATAGGGGGAAAACAGATACGCAGTATTTT.

A word on this clone: A much larger clone sits a single nucleotide away, making a read error possible. Other DNA variants within this sample encode the same CDR3. The V gene is TRBV24-1, the J gene TRBJ2-5; D might be TRBD2 (5 bases). CDR1 is KGHDR and CDR2 is SFDVKD in the germline V gene. The CDR3 is 13 amino acids. The CDR3 loop reads CATSDGGLQTQYF. CDR3 DNA: TGTGCCACCAGTGATGGAGGCTTGCAGACCCAGTACTTT.

This clone was observed a few times. The chain links TRBV6-1 to TRBJ1-1; no definite D call. This CDR3 has 13 amino acids. Trimming shortened V by 2 bases and J by 7 bases, and 11 bases separated the two germline ends. CDR1 and CDR2 (germline): MNHNS, SASEGT. The chain's CDR3 is CASSESEEIEAFF. In DNA, the CDR3 is TGTGCCAGCAGTGAATCGGAGGAAATTGAAGCTTTCTTT.

In this sample, this clone turned up many times. This rearrangement joins TRBV10-3 to TRBJ2-1; either TRBD1 or TRBD2 may fit D (5 bases each). V lost 0 bases, J lost 8 bases, and 14 bases lay in between. CDR3 length equals 15 residues. Germline V gene lookup returns CDR1 ENHRY and CDR2 SYGVKD. The CDR3: CAISESRVGVDEQFF. The CDR3 DNA reads TGTGCCATCAGTGAGTCGAGGGTAGGGGTAGATGAGCAGTTCTTC.

This clone occurred many times. This sequence joins TRBV4-3 and TRBJ2-7, with 10 bases that match TRBD2. There are 16 residues in the CDR3. The trim removed 4 bases at V and 0 bases at J, leaving 6 bases unmatched. Germline CDR1 and CDR2: LGHNA and YSLEER. CDR3 in amino acids: CASSPGLAVSSYEQYF. The CDR3 DNA reads as TGCGCCAGCAGCCCAGGACTAGCGGTTTCCTCCTACGAGCAGTACTTC.

This clone was observed many times. The chain has TRBV6-6 and TRBJ1-3; D is unclear. The CDR3 runs to 17 residues. Germline V gene data show CDR1 as MNHNY and CDR2 as SVGAGI (reference sequence). The V end lost 1 base, the J end lost 4 bases, and 17 bases lay between the germline ends. CDR3: CASSYFVGRPSGNTIYF. For the CDR3, the DNA is TGTGCCAGCAGTTACTTTGTCGGCAGGCCCTCCGGAAACACCATATATTTT.

This clone showed up many times. The rearrangement links TRBV5-4 to TRBJ2-7, with D perhaps matching TRBD1 (5 bases). The CDR3 extends over 12 amino acids. Trimming cost V 4 bases and J 4 bases, with 9 bases left between them. CDR1 SGHNT and CDR2 YYREEE come from the germline V gene (reference sequence). The CDR3 loop reads CASSSQGYEQYF. For the CDR3, the DNA is TGTGCCAGCAGCAGCCAGGGTTACGAGCAGTACTTC. The whole variable domain, filled in from reference TRBV5-4 and TRBJ2-7, reads ETGVTQSPTHLIKTRGQQVTLRCSSQSGHNTVSWYQQALGQGPQFIFQYYREEENGRGNFPPRFSGLQFPNYSSELNVNALELDDSALYLCASSSQGYEQYFGPGTRLTVT.

There are many counts of this clone. The V call is TRBV11-2, the J call TRBJ1-1; TRBD1 might be the D (6 bases). The length of the CDR3 is 13 residues. Trimming pared 5 bases from V and 5 bases from J, leaving 12 bases between. CDR1 is SGHAT and CDR2 is FQNNGV in the germline V gene. The chain's CDR3 is CASSRDQGTEAFF. The CDR3 DNA reads as TGTGCCAGCAGCCGGGACCAGGGGACTGAAGCTTTCTTT.

This clone came up many times. V is TRBV19 and J is TRBJ1-5; D gene unclear. CDR1 is LNHDA and CDR2 is SQIVND in the germline V gene (reference sequence). The CDR3 totals 13 residues. Deletions cut 3 bases from V and 5 bases from J, with 8 bases between. CDR3 sequence: CASSMTSHQPQHF. The CDR3 coding sequence is TGTGCCAGTAGTATGACATCCCATCAGCCCCAGCATTTT. Variable domain in full (rest from reference TRBV19 and TRBJ1-5): DGGITQSPKYLFRKEGQNVTLSCEQNLNHDAMYWYRQDPGQGLRLIYYSQIVNDFQKGDIAEGYSVSREKKESFPLTVTSAQKNPTAFYLCASSMTSHQPQHFGDGTRLSIL.

This clone was seen repeatedly, ten times or more. The gene calls are TRBV19 and TRBJ2-7; 9 nucleotides match TRBD2. CDR1 is LNHDA, CDR2 SQIVND, per germline (reference sequence). V was clipped by 8 bases and J by 2 bases; unmatched bases: 10. The CDR3 runs to 15 residues. The CDR3 region has the DNA TGTGCCAGTCAAAGTTCGGCGGGAGGGCCCTACGAGCAGTACTTC. Translated: CASQSSAGGPYEQYF.